These T cell receptor beta chains were read from a single sample in a study of neurological immune-mediated disorders. TCRdb reprocessed the 5' RACE reads via MiXCR and lists one record per CDR3 protein. The profile shows tens of thousands of distinct CDR3 sequences, roughly 3.5% of them singletons. The sample consisted of PBMCs. The receptors come from a woman aged 45-60 years with multiple sclerosis. Both conserved end residues are part of each CDR3. D genes are given only for firm matches. Only part of the rows carry a size: once, few, many, or a class if the clone is expanded.

>many|TRBJ2-7|NA|13|TRBV7-9
CASSRGASYEQYF
TGTGCCAGCAGCCGTGGGGCGTCTTACGAGCAGTACTTC
>many|TRBJ2-6|NA|13|TRBV20-1
CSAQSSGANVLTF
TGCAGTGCGCAAAGCTCTGGGGCCAACGTCCTGACTTTC
>many|TRBJ2-3|NA|15|TRBV15
CATSRDEKGADTQYF
TGTGCCACCAGCAGAGATGAGAAGGGCGCAGATACGCAGTATTTT
>many|TRBJ2-3|TRBD1|15|TRBV13
CASSQDRYSTDTQYF
TGTGCCAGCAGCCAGGACAGGTATAGCACAGATACGCAGTATTTT
>many|TRBJ1-4|NA|15|TRBV15
CATSSSGALNEKLFF
TGTGCCACCAGCTCTTCGGGGGCCCTCAATGAAAAACTGTTTTTT
>many|TRBJ2-5|TRBD2|16|TRBV20-1
CSAQGGAGGSRETQYF
TGCAGTGCTCAGGGTGGAGCGGGGGGGTCCAGGGAGACCCAGTACTTC
>many|TRBJ2-7|NA|13|TRBV20-1
CSARRGRHYEQYF
TGCAGTGCTAGGAGGGGTAGGCATTACGAGCAGTACTTC
>many|TRBJ1-2|TRBD1|14|TRBV10-3
CAIRITGTGDGYTF
TGTGCCATCAGGATTACTGGGACAGGGGATGGCTACACCTTC
>many|TRBJ2-3|NA|16|TRBV20-1
CSAGGLRTGPTDTQYF
TGCAGTGCTGGGGGACTCAGGACAGGACCCACAGATACGCAGTATTTT
>many|TRBJ2-1|TRBD2|14|TRBV12-3/TRBV12-4
CASSLGGGYNEQFF
TGTGCCAGCAGTTTAGGGGGGGGCTACAATGAGCAGTTCTTC
>many|TRBJ2-7|NA|14|TRBV27
CASSPDRSTYEQYF
TGTGCCAGCAGTCCAGACAGATCGACCTACGAGCAGTACTTC
>many|TRBJ2-5|NA|15|TRBV2
CASSEGAPWGETQYF
TGTGCCAGCAGTGAAGGGGCCCCCTGGGGGGAGACCCAGTACTTC
>many|TRBJ1-3|NA|17|TRBV28
CASSSHSPGRPGNTIYF
TGTGCCAGCAGTTCTCACTCACCGGGACGGCCCGGAAACACCATATATTTT
>many|TRBJ2-7|TRBD2|17|TRBV10-2
CASSERYGAGAFYEQYF
TGCGCCAGCAGTGAACGGTACGGAGCGGGGGCCTTCTACGAGCAGTACTTC
>many|TRBJ2-5|TRBD2|15|TRBV9
CASSVGDSGGETQYF
TGTGCCAGCAGCGTAGGGGATAGCGGGGGTGAGACCCAGTACTTC
>many|TRBJ2-1|NA|15|TRBV7-2
CASSLLLLYYNEQFF
TGTGCCAGCAGCTTATTACTCTTATATTACAATGAGCAGTTCTTC
>NA|TRBJ2-3|TRBD2|16|TRBV2
CASSENLAGGTDTQYF
TGTGCCAGCAGTGAGAATTTAGCGGGGGGCACAGATACGCAGTATTTT
>many|TRBJ1-5|NA|15|TRBV5-8
CASSLVRSSNQPQHF
TGTGCCAGCAGCTTGGTCAGGTCTAGCAATCAGCCCCAGCATTTT
>many|TRBJ1-4|TRBD1|15|TRBV5-1
CASSFGGQGSEKLFF
TGCGCCAGCAGCTTTGGGGGACAGGGGTCTGAAAAACTGTTTTTT
>many|TRBJ1-2|NA|12|TRBV7-9
CASSLNLYGYTF
TGTGCCAGCAGCTTAAATTTGTATGGCTACACCTTC
>many|TRBJ2-7|NA|15|TRBV5-1
CASSRIRQGTYEQYF
TGCGCCAGCAGCCGGATACGCCAGGGAACCTACGAGCAGTACTTC
>many|TRBJ2-1|TRBD2|16|TRBV20-1
CSAQDILAGASYEQFF
TGCAGTGCTCAGGACATACTAGCGGGGGCGAGCTATGAGCAGTTCTTC
>NA|TRBJ2-2|NA|15|TRBV5-1
CASSLAPANTGELFF
TGCGCCAGCAGCTTGGCCCCGGCGAACACCGGGGAGCTGTTTTTT
>many|TRBJ1-4|NA|15|TRBV6-5
CASSYSGTVNEKLFF
TGTGCCAGCAGTTACTCAGGGACGGTGAATGAAAAACTGTTTTTT
>many|TRBJ2-1|NA|15|TRBV9
CASMDSLIANNEQFF
TGTGCCAGCATGGATTCCTTGATTGCCAACAATGAGCAATTCTTC
>many|TRBJ2-5|NA|14|TRBV5-1
CASMWRGPQETQYF
TGCGCCAGCATGTGGAGGGGCCCCCAAGAGACCCAGTACTTC
>many|TRBJ1-3|NA|15|TRBV7-2
CASSRDGASGNTIYF
TGTGCCAGCAGTCGGGACGGCGCCTCTGGAAACACCATATATTTT
>many|TRBJ2-2|TRBD2|18|TRBV6-6
CASSYSGLAGDRTGELFF
TGTGCCAGCAGTTACTCCGGCCTAGCGGGGGATCGCACCGGGGAGCTGTTTTTT
>few|TRBJ2-7|NA|12|TRBV12-3/TRBV12-4
CASSRASREQYF
TGTGCCAGCAGCCGAGCGTCTCGCGAGCAGTACTTC
>many|TRBJ2-7|TRBD1|12|TRBV20-1
CSPSQGEYEQYF
TGCAGTCCATCTCAGGGGGAGTACGAGCAGTACTTC
>many|TRBJ1-5|NA|13|TRBV20-1
CSASFMGNQPQHF
TGCAGTGCTAGTTTTATGGGGAATCAGCCCCAGCATTTT
>many|TRBJ2-3|TRBD2|19|TRBV5-1
CASSQGLAGGLSSTDTQYF
TGCGCCAGCAGCCAGGGACTAGCGGGGGGGCTTAGCAGCACAGATACGCAGTATTTT
>many|TRBJ1-4|NA|16|TRBV11-2
CASSSPPPSGGEKLFF
TGTGCCAGCAGCTCCCCCCCCCCTTCGGGGGGTGAAAAACTGTTTTTT
>many|TRBJ1-2|TRBD1|15|TRBV5-6
CASSLGGTGWRGYTF
TGTGCCAGCAGCTTGGGAGGGACAGGGTGGCGCGGCTACACCTTC
>many|TRBJ2-1|NA|13|TRBV7-9
CAVLWGTYNEQFF
TGCGCCGTTTTGTGGGGGACCTACAATGAGCAGTTCTTC
>NA|TRBJ2-7|NA|15|TRBV5-4
CASSLELKGAYEQYF
TGTGCCAGCAGCTTGGAGTTGAAGGGGGCCTACGAGCAGTACTTC
>many|TRBJ1-1|TRBD1|15|TRBV20-1
CSATSSGGFNTEAFF
TGCAGTGCGACGTCTTCAGGGGGTTTTAACACTGAAGCTTTCTTT
>many|TRBJ1-6|NA|15|TRBV6-6
CASSTRTGNFKPLHF
TGTGCCAGCAGTACAAGAACAGGGAATTTTAAACCCCTCCACTTT
>many|TRBJ2-7|TRBD1|14|TRBV7-6
CASSPRQGIYEQYF
TGTGCCAGCAGCCCTAGACAGGGGATCTACGAGCAGTACTTC
>many|TRBJ2-7|TRBD1|15|TRBV11-2
CASSYWDSLPYEQYF
TGTGCCAGCAGCTACTGGGACAGCCTACCTTACGAGCAGTACTTC
>many|TRBJ2-1|TRBD2|15|TRBV12-5
CASGTSGSTYNEQFF
TGTGCTAGTGGGACTAGCGGTTCTACCTACAATGAGCAGTTCTTC